A selection of T cell receptor beta chains follows, all from one sample in a study of cytomegalovirus exposure and HLA in healthy donors. Measured with immunoSEQ multiplex PCR; TCRdb has only the in-frame clones, and not every one. The sample has approximately 210,000 clones, more than 65% seen once; the top ten hold 1.5%. The sample consisted of PBMCs. The source is a girl under 18 in good health and CMV-seropositive. The conserved cysteine and the conserved F or W are not part of the CDR3 here.

j_gene,v_gene,CDR3aa
TRBJ2-7,TRBV4-3,ASSPTGNEQY
TRBJ1-5,TRBV4-1,ASSQNLSPQGTNQPQH
TRBJ1-5,TRBV20-1,SASYNQPQH
TRBJ2-5,TRBV5-1,ASSPWTGGHQETQY
TRBJ2-3,TRBV18,ASSPGLITDTQY
TRBJ2-2,TRBV9,ASSARPSPYTGELF
TRBJ2-5,TRBV9,ASSGGGAGETQY
TRBJ2-7,TRBV19,ASALGALIYEQY
TRBJ1-1,TRBV27,ASSPTGQGARDTEAF
TRBJ2-7,TRBV7-9,ASTGGYYEQY
TRBJ2-1,TRBV4-2,ASSQGSKRADEQF
TRBJ1-5,TRBV7-2,ASSPQGAGGASNQPQH
TRBJ1-2,TRBV19,ASKDSAPYGYT
TRBJ1-4,TRBV2,ASSDRGMNEKLF
TRBJ2-3,TRBV6-5,ASSYGQVPDTQY
TRBJ2-5,TRBV10-3,AISEEGGGETQY
TRBJ2-3,TRBV9,ASSVDPGQETDTQY
TRBJ1-6,TRBV2,ASREDNSPLH
TRBJ1-2,TRBV6-1,ASSPTGDYGYT
TRBJ2-1,TRBV6-6,ASRSPGLADDEQF
TRBJ2-1,TRBV7-9,ASSETGNSYNEQF
TRBJ1-3,TRBV9,ASSVKEVDSGNTIY
TRBJ2-2,TRBV6-5,ASSWRQGAGTGELF
TRBJ2-3,TRBV2,ASTLSGGGPSTDTQY
TRBJ1-1,TRBV7-6,ASGKGAFMNTEAF
TRBJ1-5,TRBV5-6,ASSLEGQNSNQPQH
TRBJ1-6,TRBV5-1,ASSAGTENSPLH
TRBJ2-7,TRBV27,ASAGTGGVYEQY
TRBJ2-2,TRBV30,AWGGSGTGELF
TRBJ2-7,TRBV6-5,ASSYLGTGYDEQY
TRBJ2-3,TRBV11-3,ASSLDLLAGASTDTQY
TRBJ1-2,TRBV2,ASSEVSGYGYT
TRBJ2-1,TRBV4-1,ASSQGPRDEQF
TRBJ1-1,TRBV18,ASSPNSGLRRAF
TRBJ2-1,TRBV7-2,ASSLGTSGYNEQF
TRBJ2-7,TRBV2,ASSEQAYEQY
TRBJ1-3,TRBV7-2,ASSLWKGAKGGNTIY
TRBJ2-1,TRBV7-9,ASSLSGGPSDEQF
TRBJ2-1,TRBV6-4,ASSDSAGRGDEQF
TRBJ2-2,TRBV10-3,ATQITGELF
TRBJ1-1,TRBV16,ASSQLRRYTEAF
TRBJ1-1,TRBV30,AWSKRNTEAF
TRBJ2-2,TRBV6-5,ASSYGGTNTGELF